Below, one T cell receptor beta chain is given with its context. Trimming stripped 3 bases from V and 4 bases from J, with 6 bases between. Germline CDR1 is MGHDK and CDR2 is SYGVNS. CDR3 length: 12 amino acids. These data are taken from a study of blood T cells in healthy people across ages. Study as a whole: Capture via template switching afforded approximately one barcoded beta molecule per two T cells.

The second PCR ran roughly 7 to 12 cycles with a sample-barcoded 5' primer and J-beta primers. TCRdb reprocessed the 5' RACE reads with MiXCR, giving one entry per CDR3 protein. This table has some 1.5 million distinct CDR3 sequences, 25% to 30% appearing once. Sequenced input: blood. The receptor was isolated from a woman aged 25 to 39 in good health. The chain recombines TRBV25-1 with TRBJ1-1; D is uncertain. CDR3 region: CASSDRATEAFF. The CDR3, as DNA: TGTGCCAGCAGTGATCGTGCCACTGAAGCTTTCTTT.